This T cell receptor beta chain was found in a study of shared clonotypes between healthy human individuals. At the level of the study: The donor pool was made up of two women and three men aged 18 to 49. Study findings and constraints: Rarefaction exposed incomplete sorted-subset sequencing despite large depth.

Trimming removed 0 bases at V and 4 bases at J, with 15 bases between. The CDR3 sequence is 15 residues long. Germline CDR1 reads SQVTM; CDR2 reads ANQGSEA. Profiling relied on immunoSEQ multiplex PCR, and the TCRdb table lists in-frame clones only, not all of them. This table holds more than 550,000 clones, around 77% found once. This clone was seen more than once but under ten times. Its antigen remains unidentified. Sequencing used memory CD4+ T cells sorted from blood. The subset here: CD45RA-negative fraction. The receptor's source is a woman younger than 45 in good health. This sequence joins TRBV29-1 and TRBJ1-2; D is uncertain. DNA of the CDR3: TGCAGCGTTGAAGATCAAACAGTTGGCCTCTATGGCTACACCTTC. This sequence encodes CSVEDQTVGLYGYTF.